The TCR beta chain described here comes from a study of T-cell reconstitution after alpha-beta-depleted transplantation in children. A library of TCRbeta sequences, prepared with unique molecular identifiers, was generated. Via MiXCR, TCRdb re-called the PCR reads, giving one row per CDR3 protein. The sample shows approximately 980,000 distinct CDR3 sequences, roughly 29% of them seen only once. The V gene lost 9 bases and the J gene lost 5 bases, with 25 bases spanning the gap. The germline CDR1 and CDR2 sequences are MNHEY and SMNVEV (reference sequence). CDR3 length equals 16 residues. Of note for this clonotype: Its specificity is not known.

Study-level points and caveats: T-cell numbers and diversity one year post-transplant derived largely from freshly generated T cells.

The chain links TRBV27 to TRBJ1-1, with D maybe TRBD1 (5 bases). This clonotype was sampled from a boy under two years old who had a stem cell transplant for SCID, so the T cells may come from the graft donor. Source: PBMCs, mostly from graft donor cells, taken 360 days after TCRalphabeta/CD19-depleted stem cell transplant. CDR3 region: CASYPWGGYSVTEAFF. The CDR3 region has the DNA TGTGCCAGTTATCCCTGGGGGGGATATTCGGTTACTGAAGCTTTCTTT.